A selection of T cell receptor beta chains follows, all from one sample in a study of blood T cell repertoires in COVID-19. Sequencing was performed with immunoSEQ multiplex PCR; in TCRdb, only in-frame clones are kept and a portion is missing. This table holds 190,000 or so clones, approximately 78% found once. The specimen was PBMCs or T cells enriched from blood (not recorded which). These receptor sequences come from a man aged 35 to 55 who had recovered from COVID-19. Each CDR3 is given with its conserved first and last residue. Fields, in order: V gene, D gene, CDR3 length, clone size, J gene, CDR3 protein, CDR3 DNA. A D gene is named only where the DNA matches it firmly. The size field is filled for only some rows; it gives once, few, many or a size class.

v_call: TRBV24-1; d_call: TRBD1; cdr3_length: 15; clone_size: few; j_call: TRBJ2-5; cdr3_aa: CATSYQQGTQETQYF; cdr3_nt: TGTGCCACCAGCTATCAACAGGGGACCCAAGAGACCCAGTACTTC
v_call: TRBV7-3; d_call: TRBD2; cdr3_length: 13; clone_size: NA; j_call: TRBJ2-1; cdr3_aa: CASSPGGNNEQFF; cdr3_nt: TGTGCCAGCAGCCCCGGGGGGAATAATGAGCAGTTCTTC
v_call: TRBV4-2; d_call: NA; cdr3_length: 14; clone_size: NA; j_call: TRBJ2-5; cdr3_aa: CASSPRQDSETQYF; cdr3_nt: TGTGCCAGCAGCCCGCGACAGGACTCGGAGACCCAGTACTTC
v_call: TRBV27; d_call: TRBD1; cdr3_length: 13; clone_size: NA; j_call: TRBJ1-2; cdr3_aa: CASTDGQGDGYTF; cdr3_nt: TGTGCCAGCACGGACGGACAGGGCGATGGCTACACCTTC
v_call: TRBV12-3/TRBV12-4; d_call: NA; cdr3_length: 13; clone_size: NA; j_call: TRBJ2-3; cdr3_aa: CASSRGSQDTQYF; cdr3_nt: TGTGCCAGCAGCCGCGGGTCCCAGGATACGCAGTATTTT
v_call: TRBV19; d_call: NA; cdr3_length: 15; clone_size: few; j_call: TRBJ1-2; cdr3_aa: CASSPGGGPTYGYTF; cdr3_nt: TGTGCCAGTAGTCCCGGTGGGGGCCCAACCTATGGCTACACCTTC
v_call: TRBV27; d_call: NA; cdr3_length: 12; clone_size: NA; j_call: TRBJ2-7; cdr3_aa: CASSSPTYEQYF; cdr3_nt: TGTGCCAGCAGTTCCCCAACCTACGAGCAGTACTTC
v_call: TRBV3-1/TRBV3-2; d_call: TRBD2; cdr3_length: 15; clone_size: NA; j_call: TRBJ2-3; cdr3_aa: CASSQRGYPTDTQYF; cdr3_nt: TGTGCCAGCAGCCAGCGGGGGTACCCCACAGATACGCAGTATTTT
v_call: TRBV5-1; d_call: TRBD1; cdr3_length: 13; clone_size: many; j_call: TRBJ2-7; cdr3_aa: CASSTGQSYEQYF; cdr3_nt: TGCGCCAGCAGCACGGGACAGTCCTACGAGCAGTACTTC
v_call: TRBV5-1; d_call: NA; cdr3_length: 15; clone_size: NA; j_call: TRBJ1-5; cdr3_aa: CASSPGSGNNQPQHF; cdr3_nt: TGCGCCAGCAGCCCGGGGTCGGGAAACAATCAGCCCCAGCATTTT
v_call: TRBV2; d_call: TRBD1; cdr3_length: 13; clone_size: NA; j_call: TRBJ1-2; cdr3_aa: CASIDRGYYGYTF; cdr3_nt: TGTGCCAGCATTGACAGGGGGTACTATGGCTACACCTTC
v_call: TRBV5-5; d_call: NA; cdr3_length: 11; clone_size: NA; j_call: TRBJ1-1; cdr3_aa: CASSSGRGAFF; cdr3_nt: TGTGCCAGCAGCTCGGGGAGAGGAGCTTTCTTT
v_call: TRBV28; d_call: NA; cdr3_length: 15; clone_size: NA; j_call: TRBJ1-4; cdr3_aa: CASSLGTGYGEKLFF; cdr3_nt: TGTGCCAGCAGTTTGGGCACAGGGTATGGTGAAAAACTGTTTTTT
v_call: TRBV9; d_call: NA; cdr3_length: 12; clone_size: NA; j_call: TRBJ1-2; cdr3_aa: CASSGHREWTTF; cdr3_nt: TGTGCCAGCAGCGGTCACAGGGAATGGACCACCTTC
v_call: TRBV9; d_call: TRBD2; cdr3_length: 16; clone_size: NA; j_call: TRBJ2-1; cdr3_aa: CASSVVGTRTSNEQFF; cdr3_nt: TGTGCCAGCAGCGTAGTGGGGACTAGGACTAGCAATGAGCAGTTCTTC
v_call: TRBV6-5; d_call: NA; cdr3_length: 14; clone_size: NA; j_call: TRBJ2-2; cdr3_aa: CASSSGPRVGELFF; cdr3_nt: TGTGCCAGCAGTTCCGGGCCCAGGGTCGGGGAGCTGTTTTTT
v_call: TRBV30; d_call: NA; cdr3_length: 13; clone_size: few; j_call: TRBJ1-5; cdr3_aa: CAWSEGGNQPQHF; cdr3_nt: TGTGCCTGGAGCGAGGGGGGGAATCAGCCCCAGCATTTT
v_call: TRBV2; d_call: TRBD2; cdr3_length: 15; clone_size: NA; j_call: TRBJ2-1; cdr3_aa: CASKLAGLSYNEQFF; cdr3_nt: TGTGCCAGCAAGCTAGCGGGGTTGTCCTACAATGAGCAGTTCTTC
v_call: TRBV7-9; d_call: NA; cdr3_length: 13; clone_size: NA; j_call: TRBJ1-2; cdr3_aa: CATPKTGRYGYTF; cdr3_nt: TGTGCCACCCCGAAAACTGGTAGATATGGCTACACCTTC
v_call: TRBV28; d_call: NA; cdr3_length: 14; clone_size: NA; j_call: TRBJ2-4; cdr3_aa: CASSPGPRQNIQYF; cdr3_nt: TGTGCCAGCAGTCCGGGTCCCAGACAGAACATTCAGTACTTC
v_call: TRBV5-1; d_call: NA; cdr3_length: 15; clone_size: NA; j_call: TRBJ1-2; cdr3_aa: CASSLETGSGYGYTF; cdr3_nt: TGCGCCAGCAGCTTGGAAACAGGGAGTGGCTATGGCTACACCTTC
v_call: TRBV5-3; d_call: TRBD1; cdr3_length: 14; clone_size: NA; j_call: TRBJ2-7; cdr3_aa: CATRRGTGHYEQYF; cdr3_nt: TGTGCCACGAGACGCGGGACAGGGCACTACGAGCAGTACTTC
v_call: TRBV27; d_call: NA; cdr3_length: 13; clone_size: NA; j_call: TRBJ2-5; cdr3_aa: CASSLERQETQYF; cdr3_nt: TGTGCCAGCAGTTTAGAGAGACAAGAGACCCAGTACTTC
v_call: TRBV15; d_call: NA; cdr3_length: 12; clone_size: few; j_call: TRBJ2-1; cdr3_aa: CATSNRGNEQFF; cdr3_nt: TGTGCCACCAGCAACCGGGGCAATGAGCAGTTCTTC
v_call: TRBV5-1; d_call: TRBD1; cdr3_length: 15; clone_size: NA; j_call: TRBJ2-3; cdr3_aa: CASSTRDRGTDTQYF; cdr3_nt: TGCGCCAGCAGCACCCGGGACAGGGGAACAGATACGCAGTATTTT
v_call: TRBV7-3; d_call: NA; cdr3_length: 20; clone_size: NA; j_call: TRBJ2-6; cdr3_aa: CASSLNGRAAYFSGANVLTF; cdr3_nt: TGTGCCAGCAGCCTTAATGGGCGAGCGGCGTATTTCTCTGGGGCCAACGTCCTGACTTTC
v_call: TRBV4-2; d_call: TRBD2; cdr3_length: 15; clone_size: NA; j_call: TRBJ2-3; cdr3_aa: CASSPTGGRTDTQYF; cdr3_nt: TGTGCCAGCAGCCCGACGGGGGGTAGAACAGATACGCAGTATTTT
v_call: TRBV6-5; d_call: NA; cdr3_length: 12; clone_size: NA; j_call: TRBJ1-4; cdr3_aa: CASQDPRGKLFF; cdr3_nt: TGTGCCAGCCAGGACCCTCGGGGAAAACTGTTTTTT
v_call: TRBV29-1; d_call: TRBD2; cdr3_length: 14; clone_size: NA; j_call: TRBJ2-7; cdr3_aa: CSAGSGTRVREQYF; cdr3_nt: TGCAGCGCCGGTAGCGGGACCCGGGTAAGGGAGCAGTACTTC
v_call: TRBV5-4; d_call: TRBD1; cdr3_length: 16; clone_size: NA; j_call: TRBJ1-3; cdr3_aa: CASSFTGGYSGNTIYF; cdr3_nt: TGTGCCAGCAGCTTTACAGGGGGCTACTCTGGAAACACCATATATTTT
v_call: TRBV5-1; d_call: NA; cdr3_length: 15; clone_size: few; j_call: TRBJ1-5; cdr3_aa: CASSLGGSGIEPQHF; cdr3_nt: TGCGCCAGCAGCTTGGGGGGCTCTGGGATAGAGCCCCAGCATTTT
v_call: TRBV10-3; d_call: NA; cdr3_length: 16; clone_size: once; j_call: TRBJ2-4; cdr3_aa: CATGSTELGAKNIQYF; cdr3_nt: TGTGCCACCGGGTCGACGGAGCTTGGAGCCAAAAACATTCAGTACTTC
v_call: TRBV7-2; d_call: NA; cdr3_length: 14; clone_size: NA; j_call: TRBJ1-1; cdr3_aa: CASSLARQNTEAFF; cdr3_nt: TGTGCCAGCAGCTTAGCGCGACAGAACACTGAAGCTTTCTTT
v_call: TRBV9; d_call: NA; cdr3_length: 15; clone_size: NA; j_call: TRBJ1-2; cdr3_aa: CASSPTREVGYGYTF; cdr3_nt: TGTGCCAGCAGCCCGACCCGGGAGGTGGGCTATGGCTACACCTTC
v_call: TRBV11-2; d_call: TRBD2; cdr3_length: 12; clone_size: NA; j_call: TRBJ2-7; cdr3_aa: CASSSGTLEQYF; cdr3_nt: TGTGCCAGCAGCAGCGGGACTCTCGAGCAGTACTTC
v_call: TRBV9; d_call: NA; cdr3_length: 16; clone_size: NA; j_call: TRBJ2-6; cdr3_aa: CASSVVPGTGANVLTF; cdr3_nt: TGTGCCAGCAGCGTAGTCCCAGGAACTGGGGCCAACGTCCTGACTTTC
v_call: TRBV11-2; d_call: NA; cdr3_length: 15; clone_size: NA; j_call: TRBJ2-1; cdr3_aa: CASRTTPRSYNEQFF; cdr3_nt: TGTGCCAGCAGGACGACACCTCGCTCCTACAATGAGCAGTTCTTC
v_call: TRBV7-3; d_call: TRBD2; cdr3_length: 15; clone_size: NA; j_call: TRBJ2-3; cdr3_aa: CASRLAGGSTDTQYF; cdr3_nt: TGTGCCAGCAGACTAGCGGGAGGGAGCACAGATACGCAGTATTTT
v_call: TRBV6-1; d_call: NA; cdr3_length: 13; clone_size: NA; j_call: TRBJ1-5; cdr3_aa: CASSDNRMEPQHF; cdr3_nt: TGTGCCAGCAGTGATAACAGGATGGAGCCCCAGCATTTT
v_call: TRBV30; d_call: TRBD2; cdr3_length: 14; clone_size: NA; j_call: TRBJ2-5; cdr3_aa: CAWSKRGGGETQYF; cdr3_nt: TGTGCCTGGAGTAAGCGGGGGGGCGGAGAGACCCAGTACTTC
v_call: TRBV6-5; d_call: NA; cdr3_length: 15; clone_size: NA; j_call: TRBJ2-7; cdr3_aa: CASSYRGDSSYEQYF; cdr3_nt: TGTGCCAGCAGTTACCGCGGGGACAGCTCCTACGAGCAGTACTTC
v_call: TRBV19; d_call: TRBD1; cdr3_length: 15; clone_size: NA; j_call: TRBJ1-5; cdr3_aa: CASSNRDRVNQPQHF; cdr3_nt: TGTGCCAGTAGTAACCGGGACAGGGTCAATCAGCCCCAGCATTTT
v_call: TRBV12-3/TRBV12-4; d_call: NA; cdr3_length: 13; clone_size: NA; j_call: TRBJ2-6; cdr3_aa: CATKHSGANVLTF; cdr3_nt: TGTGCCACTAAGCATTCTGGGGCCAACGTCCTGACTTTC
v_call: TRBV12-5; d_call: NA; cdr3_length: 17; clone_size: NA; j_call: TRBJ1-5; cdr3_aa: CASGSDFSGSDNQPQHF; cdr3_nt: TGTGCTAGTGGTTCCGATTTCTCGGGGTCTGACAATCAGCCCCAGCATTTT
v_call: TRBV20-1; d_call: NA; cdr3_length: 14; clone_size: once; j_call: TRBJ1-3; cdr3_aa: CSASRRQRGNTIYF; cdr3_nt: TGCAGTGCTAGTCGCCGACAGCGTGGAAACACCATATATTTT
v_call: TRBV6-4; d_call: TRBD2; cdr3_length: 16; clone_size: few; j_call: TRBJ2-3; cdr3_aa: CASSPGLAGGADTQYF; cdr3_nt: TGTGCCAGCAGTCCAGGACTAGCGGGAGGGGCAGATACGCAGTATTTT
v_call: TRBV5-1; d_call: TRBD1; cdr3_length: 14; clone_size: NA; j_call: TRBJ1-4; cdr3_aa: CASSYGTGMEKLFF; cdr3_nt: TGCGCCAGCAGCTATGGGACAGGGATGGAAAAACTGTTTTTT
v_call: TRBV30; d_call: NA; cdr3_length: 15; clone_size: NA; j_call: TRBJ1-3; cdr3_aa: CAWSKAGLIGNTIYF; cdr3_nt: TGTGCCTGGAGTAAAGCTGGTCTCATTGGAAACACCATATATTTT
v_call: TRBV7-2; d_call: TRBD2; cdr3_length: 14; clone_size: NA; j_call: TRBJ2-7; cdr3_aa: CASGRLAGGGEQYF; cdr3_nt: TGTGCCAGCGGGAGACTAGCGGGAGGTGGAGAGCAGTACTTC
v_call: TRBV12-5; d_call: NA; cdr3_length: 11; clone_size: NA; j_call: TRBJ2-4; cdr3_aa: CASARDGARDF; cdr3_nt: TGTGCTAGTGCCCGAGACGGAGCCCGGGACTTC
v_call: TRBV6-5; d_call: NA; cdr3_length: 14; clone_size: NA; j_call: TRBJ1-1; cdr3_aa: CASSYSGLTLEAFF; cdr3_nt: TGTGCCAGCAGTTACTCCGGACTGACCCTTGAAGCTTTCTTT
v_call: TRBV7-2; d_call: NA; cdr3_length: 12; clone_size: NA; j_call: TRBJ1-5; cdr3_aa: CASSVSSQPQHF; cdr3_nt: TGTGCCAGCAGTGTTTCGTCTCAGCCCCAGCATTTT
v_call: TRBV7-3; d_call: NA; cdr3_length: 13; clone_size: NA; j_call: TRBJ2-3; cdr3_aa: CASSLPGAGTQYF; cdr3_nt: TGTGCCAGCAGCCTTCCGGGAGCAGGAACGCAGTATTTT
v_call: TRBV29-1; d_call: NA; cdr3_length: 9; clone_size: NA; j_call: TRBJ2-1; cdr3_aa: CSVSGEQFF; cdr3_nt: TGCAGCGTCAGCGGGGAGCAGTTCTTC